These 12 T cell receptor beta chains were sequenced from one sample in a study of radiotherapy plus CTLA-4 blockade in lung cancer. TCRdb's table, derived via immunoSEQ multiplex PCR, lists solely in-frame clones and lacks some. The table lists over 95,000 clones, around 79% of them singletons. Material: peripheral blood, obtained from a patient treated with radiotherapy plus ipilimumab. Source of these receptors: a human donor with non-small cell lung cancer who had a partial response to radiotherapy plus ipilimumab. Some clones in this sample may be carry-over from other donors' samples.

The chain carries TRBV7-3 and TRBJ1-1, with a tentative D call TRBD1 (6 bases). This CDR3 is 14 amino acids long. CDR1 is SGHTA, CDR2 FQGTGA, per germline. The V end was cut by 4 bases, the J end by 9 bases, with 18 bases between. For the CDR3, the DNA is TGTGCCAGCAGCTCCTCCCCAGGGGCGCAAAAAGCTTTCTTT. Protein: CASSSSPGAQKAFF.

This chain connects TRBV6-1 to TRBJ1-2, with D hard to call. With 6 bases removed from V and 2 bases from J, the gap between germline ends came to 10 bases. CDR1 and CDR2 (germline): MNHNS, SASEGT. This CDR3 has 13 residues. CDR3 sequence: CASSAQANYGYTF. CDR3 nucleotide sequence: TGTGCCAGCAGCGCCCAGGCCAACTATGGCTACACCTTC.

The chain links TRBV19 to TRBJ2-3, with 7 bases lining up with TRBD1. This CDR3 contains 16 residues. J was trimmed by 6 bases and V by 4 bases; bases with no gene match: 13. Germline CDR1 reads LNHDA; CDR2 reads SQIVND (reference sequence). As DNA, the CDR3 is TGTGCCAGTAGTACCCTATTGTCCGGGACAGCGGATACGCAGTATTTT. As protein: CASSTLLSGTADTQYF.

CDR3 protein: CASSEPGQRYEQYF. For the CDR3, the DNA is TGTGCCAGCAGTGAACCGGGACAGAGGTACGAGCAGTACTTC. J is TRBJ2-7 and V is TRBV6-1; 7 bases align to TRBD1. Germline-derived CDR1 and CDR2 are MNHNS and SASEGT. V shed 2 bases, J shed 4 bases, and the junction held 5 bases outside the gene matches. The CDR3 covers 14 residues.

The rearrangement links TRBV28 to TRBJ2-3; 11 nucleotides match TRBD2. Germline CDR1 is MDHEN and CDR2 is SYDVKM. There are 13 residues in the CDR3. With 2 bases clipped from V and 14 bases from J, the junction kept 6 bases outside the gene matches. CDR3 nucleotide sequence: TGTGCCAGCAGTTTACTTAGCGGGAGGGCCGGGTATTTT. Translating it yields CASSLLSGRAGYF.

This clone was detected only once. The CDR3 DNA reads TGCGCCAGCAGCTTGGTTCCCCCTAGCGGGAGAACACCAGATACGCAGTATTTT. It codes for CASSLVPPSGRTPDTQYF. The chain links TRBV5-1 to TRBJ2-3; 10 positions match TRBD2. Germline trimming cut 0 bases from V and 4 bases from J; bases unmatched to any gene: 11. CDR1 is SGHRS and CDR2 is YFSETQ in the germline V gene. This CDR3 spans 18 amino acids.

There are a few counts of this clone. This chain links TRBV7-8 with TRBJ2-2, with 9 nucleotides matching TRBD2. Germline lookup yields CDR1 SGHVS and CDR2 FQNEAQ. Germline trimming cut 5 bases from V and 0 bases from J; bases unmatched to any gene: 7. The CDR3 totals 17 residues. Here the CDR3 reads CASSLTGLATNTGELFF. The CDR3 DNA reads as TGTGCCAGCAGCCTAACGGGACTAGCCACGAACACCGGGGAGCTGTTTTTT.

This chain connects TRBV6-6 to TRBJ2-3; 8 bases match TRBD2. The germline V gene encodes CDR1 MNHNY and CDR2 SVGAGI (reference sequence). This CDR3 has 14 residues. Trimming took 8 bases from V and 6 from J; bases not matched to a gene: 10. The CDR3 DNA sequence: TGTGCCAGCGGTCTAGCGGGTAATTCGGATACGCAGTATTTT. It is translated as CASGLAGNSDTQYF.

This chain joins TRBV6-1 and TRBJ2-5; no clear D. The CDR3 is 13 amino acids. The V and J ends lost 6 bases and 5 bases respectively, with 13 bases between them. CDR1 is MNHNS, CDR2 SASEGT, per germline. Here the CDR3 DNA reads TGTGCCAGCAGAGGATTCAGCGTGGAGACCCAGTACTTC. This translates into CASRGFSVETQYF.

The V gene is TRBV19, the J gene TRBJ1-2; D is unclear. Trimming took 7 bases from V and 0 from J, leaving 18 bases between them. The CDR3 totals 16 residues. Per the germline V gene, CDR1 is LNHDA and CDR2 is SQIVND (reference sequence). CDR3 residues: CASTPLPGRSNYGYTF. The CDR3 bases are TGTGCCAGTACCCCCCTCCCAGGCCGCTCTAACTATGGCTACACCTTC.

V is TRBV2 and J is TRBJ2-5; maybe TRBD1 (7 bases). V was clipped by 5 bases and J by 3 bases, with 13 bases between them. The CDR3 has 14 amino acids. Germline CDR1 reads SNHLY; CDR2 reads FYNNEI. The CDR3: CASSSGRGEETQYF. In DNA, the CDR3 is TGTGCCAGCAGTTCGGGCAGGGGGGAAGAGACCCAGTACTTC.

The chain links TRBV4-2 to TRBJ1-2; 8 bases align to TRBD1. The germline gives CDR1 LGHNA, CDR2 YNFKEQ. Trimming took 0 bases from V and 6 from J; bases not matched to a gene: 9. The CDR3 covers 16 residues. CDR3 in amino acids: CASSQEGQGAFHGYTF. CDR3 sequence (DNA): TGTGCCAGCAGCCAAGAAGGGCAGGGGGCTTTCCATGGCTACACCTTC.